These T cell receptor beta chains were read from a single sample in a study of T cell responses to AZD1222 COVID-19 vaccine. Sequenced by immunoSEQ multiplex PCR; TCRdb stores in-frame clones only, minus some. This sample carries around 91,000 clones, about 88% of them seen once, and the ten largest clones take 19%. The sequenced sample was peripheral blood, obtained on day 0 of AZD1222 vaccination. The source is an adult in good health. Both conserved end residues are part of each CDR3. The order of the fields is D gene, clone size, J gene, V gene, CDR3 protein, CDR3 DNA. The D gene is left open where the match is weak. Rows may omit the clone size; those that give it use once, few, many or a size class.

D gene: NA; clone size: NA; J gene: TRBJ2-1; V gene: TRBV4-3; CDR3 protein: CASSQDYAGSGNMFF; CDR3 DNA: TGCGCCAGCAGCCAAGATTACGCGGGGAGTGGAAACATGTTCTTC
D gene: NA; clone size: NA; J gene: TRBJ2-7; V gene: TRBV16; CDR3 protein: CASSRGLDEQYF; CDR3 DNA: TGTGCCAGCAGCAGGGGACTCGACGAGCAGTACTTC
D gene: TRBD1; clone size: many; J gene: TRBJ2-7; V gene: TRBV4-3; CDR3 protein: CASSQATGGRYEQYF; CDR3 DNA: TGCGCCAGCAGCCAAGCCACAGGGGGGCGATACGAGCAGTACTTC
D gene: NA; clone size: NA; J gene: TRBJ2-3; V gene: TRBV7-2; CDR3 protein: CASSLYQGADTQYF; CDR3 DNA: TGTGCCAGCAGCTTGTACCAGGGCGCAGATACGCAGTATTTT
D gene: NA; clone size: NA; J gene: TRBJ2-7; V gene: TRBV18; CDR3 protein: CASSLETGGAYEQYF; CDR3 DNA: TGTGCCAGCTCACTTGAAACGGGGGGCGCGTACGAGCAGTACTTC
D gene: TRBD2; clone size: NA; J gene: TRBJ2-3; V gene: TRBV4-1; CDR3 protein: CASSQGGSGGGYSTDTQYF; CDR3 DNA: TGCGCCAGCAGCCAAGGAGGGAGCGGGGGGGGATATAGCACAGATACGCAGTATTTT
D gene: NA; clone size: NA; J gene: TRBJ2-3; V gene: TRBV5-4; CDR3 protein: CASSLQGRSGTDTQYF; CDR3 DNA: TGTGCCAGCAGCTTGCAGGGCCGGAGTGGGACAGATACGCAGTATTTT
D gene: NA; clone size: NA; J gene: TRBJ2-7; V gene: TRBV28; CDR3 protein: CASSLTGSSYEQYF; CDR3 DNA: TGTGCCAGCAGTTTAACAGGGAGCTCCTACGAGCAGTACTTC
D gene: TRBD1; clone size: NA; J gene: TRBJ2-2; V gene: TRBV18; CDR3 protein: CASFPGTANTGELFF; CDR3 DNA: TGTGCCAGCTTTCCCGGGACAGCCAACACCGGGGAGCTGTTTTTT
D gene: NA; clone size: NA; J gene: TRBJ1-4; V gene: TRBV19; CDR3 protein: CASSTQSTARGEKLFF; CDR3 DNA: TGTGCCAGTAGTACCCAAAGTACGGCCCGGGGAGAAAAACTGTTTTTT
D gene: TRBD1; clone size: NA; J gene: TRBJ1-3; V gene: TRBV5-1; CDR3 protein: CASSKDRGENTIYF; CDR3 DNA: TGCGCCAGCAGCAAGGACAGGGGTGAAAACACCATATATTTT
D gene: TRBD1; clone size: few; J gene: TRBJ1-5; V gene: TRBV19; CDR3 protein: CASSSQGAYSNQPQHF; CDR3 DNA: TGTGCCAGTAGTTCTCAGGGGGCGTATAGCAATCAGCCCCAGCATTTT
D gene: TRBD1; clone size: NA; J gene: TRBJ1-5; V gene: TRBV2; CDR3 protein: CASSAPRGQGSQPQHF; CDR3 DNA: TGTGCCAGCAGTGCCCCTAGGGGACAGGGATCTCAGCCCCAGCATTTT
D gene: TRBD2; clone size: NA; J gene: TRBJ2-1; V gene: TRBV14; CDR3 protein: CASSQDKGLAGGFSSSYNEQFF; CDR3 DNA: TGTGCCAGCAGCCAAGATAAGGGACTAGCGGGGGGCTTTTCTAGCTCCTACAATGAGCAGTTCTTC
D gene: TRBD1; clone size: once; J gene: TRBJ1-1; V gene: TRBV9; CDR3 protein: CASSVDREETEAFF; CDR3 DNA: TGTGCCAGCAGCGTGGACAGGGAGGAAACTGAAGCTTTCTTT
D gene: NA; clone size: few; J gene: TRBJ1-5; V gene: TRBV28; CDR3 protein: CASKEGSFSNQPQHF; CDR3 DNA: TGTGCCAGCAAGGAGGGGAGTTTTAGCAATCAGCCCCAGCATTTT
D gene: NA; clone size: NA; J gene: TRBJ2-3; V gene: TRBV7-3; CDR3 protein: CASSLSLSEWQGPRLSADTQYF; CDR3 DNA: TGTGCCAGCAGCTTAAGTTTATCAGAGTGGCAGGGCCCTAGGCTATCGGCAGATACGCAGTATTTT
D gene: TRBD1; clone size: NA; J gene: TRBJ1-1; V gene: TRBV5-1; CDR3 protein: CASSSTMWTGNTEAFF; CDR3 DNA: TGCGCCAGCAGCTCTACCATGTGGACAGGGAACACTGAAGCTTTCTTT
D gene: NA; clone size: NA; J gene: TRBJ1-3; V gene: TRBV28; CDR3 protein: CASTFRDDSGNTIYF; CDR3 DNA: TGTGCCAGCACGTTCCGGGACGACTCTGGAAACACCATATATTTT
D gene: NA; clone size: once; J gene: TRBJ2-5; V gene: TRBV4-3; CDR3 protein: CASSQDSGGLGGQETQYF; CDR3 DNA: TGCGCCAGCAGCCAAGATTCCGGAGGACTAGGGGGACAAGAGACCCAGTACTTC
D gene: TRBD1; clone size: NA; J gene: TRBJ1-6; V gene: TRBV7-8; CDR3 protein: CASRSDRAFSPLHF; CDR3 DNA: TGTGCCAGCAGATCTGACAGGGCTTTCTCACCCCTCCACTTT
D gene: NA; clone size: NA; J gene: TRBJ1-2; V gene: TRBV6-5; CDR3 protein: CASRPGKIYGYTF; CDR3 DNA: TGTGCCAGCAGGCCCGGGAAAATATATGGCTACACCTTC
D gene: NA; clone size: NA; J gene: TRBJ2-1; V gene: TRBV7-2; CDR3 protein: CASSLDEDEQFF; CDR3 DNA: TGTGCCAGCAGCTTGGATGAAGATGAGCAGTTCTTC
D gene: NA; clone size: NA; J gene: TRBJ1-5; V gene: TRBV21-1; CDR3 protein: CASSQGPYGVTNQPQHF; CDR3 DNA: TGTGCCAGCAGCCAGGGGCCCTACGGGGTTACCAATCAGCCCCAGCATTTT
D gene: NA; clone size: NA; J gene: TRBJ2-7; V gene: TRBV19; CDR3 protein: CASREERHRGEQYF; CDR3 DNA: TGTGCCAGTAGGGAGGAGAGACACCGTGGCGAGCAGTACTTC
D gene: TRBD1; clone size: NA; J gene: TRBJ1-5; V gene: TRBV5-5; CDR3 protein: CASTEQGASNQPQHF; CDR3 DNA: TGTGCCAGCACCGAACAGGGGGCGAGCAATCAGCCCCAGCATTTT
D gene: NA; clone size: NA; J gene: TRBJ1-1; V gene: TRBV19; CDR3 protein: CASSMTGGTEAFF; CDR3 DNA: TGTGCCAGTAGTATGACCGGGGGCACTGAAGCTTTCTTT
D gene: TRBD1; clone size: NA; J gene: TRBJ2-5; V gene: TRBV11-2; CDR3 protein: CASSLETGDGETQYF; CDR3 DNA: TGTGCCAGCAGCTTAGAGACAGGGGATGGCGAGACCCAGTACTTC